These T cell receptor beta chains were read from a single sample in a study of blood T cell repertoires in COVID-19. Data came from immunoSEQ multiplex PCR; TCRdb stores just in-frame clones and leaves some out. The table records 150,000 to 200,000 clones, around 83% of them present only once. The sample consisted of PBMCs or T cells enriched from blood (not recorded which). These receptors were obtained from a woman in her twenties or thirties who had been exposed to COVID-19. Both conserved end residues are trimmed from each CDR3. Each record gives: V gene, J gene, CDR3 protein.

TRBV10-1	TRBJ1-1	ASTSGNTEAF
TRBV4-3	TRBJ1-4	ASSQGIQGAEKLF
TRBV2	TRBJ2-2	ASSERQGGGYTGELF
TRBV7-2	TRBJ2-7	ASRATGTNIFEQY
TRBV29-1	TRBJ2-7	SVGQKLAPEQY
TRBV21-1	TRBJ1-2	ASSRWENNYGYT
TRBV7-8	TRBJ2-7	ASSSPGSLFYEQY
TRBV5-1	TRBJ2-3	ASQQGASTDTQY
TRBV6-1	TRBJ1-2	ASSEVLQGNYGYT
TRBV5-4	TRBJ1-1	ASSSESGRSNTEAF
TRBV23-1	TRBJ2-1	ASSQAGTGILNEQF
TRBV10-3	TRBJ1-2	AITERRDRDYGYT
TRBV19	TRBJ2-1	ASSDNAGISYNEQF
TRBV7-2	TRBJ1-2	ASSLAIRGGYGYT
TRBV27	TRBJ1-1	ASSGPGNEAF
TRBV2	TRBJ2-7	ASSSTSHEQY
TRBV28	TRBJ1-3	AGQEYRSGNTIY
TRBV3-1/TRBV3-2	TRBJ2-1	ASTQRDGRNEQF
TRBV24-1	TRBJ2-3	ATSDLPSSGTDTQY
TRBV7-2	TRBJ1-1	ASSVQNTEAF
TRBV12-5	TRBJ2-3	ASGPGGTGPDTQY
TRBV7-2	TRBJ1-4	ASSLAEATNEKLF
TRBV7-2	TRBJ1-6	ASSLGLGNSPLH
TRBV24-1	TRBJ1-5	ATRLSGGRGQPQH
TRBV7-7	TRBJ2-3	ASSQRLSGGADTQY
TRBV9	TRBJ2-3	ASSTRGRGDTDTQY
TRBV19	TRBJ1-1	ASSILPGQGQPQRNTEAF